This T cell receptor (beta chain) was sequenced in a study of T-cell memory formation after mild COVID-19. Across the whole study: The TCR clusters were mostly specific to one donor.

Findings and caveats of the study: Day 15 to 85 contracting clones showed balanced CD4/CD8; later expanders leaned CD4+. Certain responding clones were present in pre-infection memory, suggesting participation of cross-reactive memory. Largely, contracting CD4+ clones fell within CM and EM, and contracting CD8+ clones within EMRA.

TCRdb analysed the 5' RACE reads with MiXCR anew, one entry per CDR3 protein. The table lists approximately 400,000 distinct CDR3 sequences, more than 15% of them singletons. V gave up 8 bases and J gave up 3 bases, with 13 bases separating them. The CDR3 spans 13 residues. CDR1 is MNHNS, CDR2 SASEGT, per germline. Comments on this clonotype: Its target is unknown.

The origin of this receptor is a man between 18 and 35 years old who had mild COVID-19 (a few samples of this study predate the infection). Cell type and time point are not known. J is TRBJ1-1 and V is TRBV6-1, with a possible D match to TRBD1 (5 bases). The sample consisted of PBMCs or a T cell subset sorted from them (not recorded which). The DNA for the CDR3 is TGTGCCAGCGGGAAATCGGGGGACACTGAAGCTTTCTTT. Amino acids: CASGKSGDTEAFF.